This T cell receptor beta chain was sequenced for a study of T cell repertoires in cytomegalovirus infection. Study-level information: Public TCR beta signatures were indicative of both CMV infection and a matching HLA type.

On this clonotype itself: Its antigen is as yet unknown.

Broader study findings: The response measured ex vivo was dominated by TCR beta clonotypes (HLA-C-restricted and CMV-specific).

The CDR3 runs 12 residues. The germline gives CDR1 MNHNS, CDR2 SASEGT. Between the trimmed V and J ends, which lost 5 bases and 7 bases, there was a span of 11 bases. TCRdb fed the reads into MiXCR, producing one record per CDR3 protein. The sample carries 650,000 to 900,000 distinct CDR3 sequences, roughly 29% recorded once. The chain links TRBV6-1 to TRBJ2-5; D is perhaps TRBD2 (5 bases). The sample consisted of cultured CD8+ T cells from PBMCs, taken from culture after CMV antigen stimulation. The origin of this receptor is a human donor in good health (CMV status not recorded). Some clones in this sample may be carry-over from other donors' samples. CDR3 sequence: CASSLTAGTQYF. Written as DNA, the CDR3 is TGTGCCAGCAGTCTAACGGCGGGGACCCAGTACTTC.